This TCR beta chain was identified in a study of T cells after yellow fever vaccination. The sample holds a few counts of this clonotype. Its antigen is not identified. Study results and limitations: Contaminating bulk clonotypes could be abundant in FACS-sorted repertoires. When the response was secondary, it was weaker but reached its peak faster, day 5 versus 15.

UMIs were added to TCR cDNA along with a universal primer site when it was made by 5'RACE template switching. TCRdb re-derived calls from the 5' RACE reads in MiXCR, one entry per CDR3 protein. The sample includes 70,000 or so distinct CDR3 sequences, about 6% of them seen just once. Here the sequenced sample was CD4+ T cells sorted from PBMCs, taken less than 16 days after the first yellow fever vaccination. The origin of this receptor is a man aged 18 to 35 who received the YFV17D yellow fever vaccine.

This CDR3 reads CASSSPPGFRGTDTQYF. Here the CDR3 DNA reads TGTGCCAGCAGCTCCCCTCCTGGGTTTCGGGGGACAGATACGCAGTATTTT. V gene TRBV7-2 combines with J gene TRBJ2-3; weak D call: TRBD2 (6 bases). The CDR3 consists of 17 residues. Germline V gene sequence: CDR1 SGHTA, CDR2 FQGNSA. V lost 4 bases and J 3 bases, leaving 20 bases between the germline ends.